This TCR beta chain was retrieved from a study of blood T cell repertoires in COVID-19. Assay: immunoSEQ multiplex PCR; the TCRdb copy retains only in-frame clones and omits some. The table shows about 70,000 clones, with approximately 80% occurring only once. Germline CDR1 reads MNHNY; CDR2 reads SVGAGI (reference sequence). The CDR3 totals 16 residues. The V segment lost 2 bases and the J segment 3 bases; nucleotides outside the gene matches: 7. The receptor's source is an elderly woman with acute or convalescent COVID-19. The J gene is TRBJ2-7, the V gene TRBV6-6; 10 nucleotides agree with TRBD1. What was sequenced was peripheral blood. DNA for the CDR3: TGTGCCAGCAGTTACCCCCGGACAGGGGGGTACTACGAGCAGTACTTC. Amino acid sequence: CASSYPRTGGYYEQYF.